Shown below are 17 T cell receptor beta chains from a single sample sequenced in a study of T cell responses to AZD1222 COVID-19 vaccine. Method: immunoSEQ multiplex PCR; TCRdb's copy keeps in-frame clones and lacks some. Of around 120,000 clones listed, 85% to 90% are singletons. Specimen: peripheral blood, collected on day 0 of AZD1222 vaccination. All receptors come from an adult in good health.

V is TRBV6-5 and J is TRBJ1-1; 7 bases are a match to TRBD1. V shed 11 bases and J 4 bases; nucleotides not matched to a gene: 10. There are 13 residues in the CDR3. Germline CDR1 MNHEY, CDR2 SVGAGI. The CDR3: CAAIQGVATEAFF. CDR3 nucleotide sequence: TGTGCCGCGATCCAGGGGGTGGCCACTGAAGCTTTCTTT.

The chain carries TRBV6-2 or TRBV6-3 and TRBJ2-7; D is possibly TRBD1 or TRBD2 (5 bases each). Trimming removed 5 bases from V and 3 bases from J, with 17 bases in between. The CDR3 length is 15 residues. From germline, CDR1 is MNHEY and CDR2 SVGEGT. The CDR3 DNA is TGTGCCAGCAGTGATCCCGGGACGGATATCTACGAGCAGTACTTC. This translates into CASSDPGTDIYEQYF.

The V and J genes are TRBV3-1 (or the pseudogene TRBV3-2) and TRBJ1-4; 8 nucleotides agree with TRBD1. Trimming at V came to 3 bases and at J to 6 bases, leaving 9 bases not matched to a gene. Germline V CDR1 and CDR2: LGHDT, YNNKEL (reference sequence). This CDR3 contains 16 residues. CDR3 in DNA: TGTGCCAGCAGCCACACAAACTCGGGACAGGATGAAAAACTGTTTTTT. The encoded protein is CASSHTNSGQDEKLFF.

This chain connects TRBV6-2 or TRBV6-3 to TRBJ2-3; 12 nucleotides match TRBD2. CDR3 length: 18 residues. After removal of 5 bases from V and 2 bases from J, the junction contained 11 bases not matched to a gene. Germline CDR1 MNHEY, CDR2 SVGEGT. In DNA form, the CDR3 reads TGTGCCAGCAGTAACCCACTCCTAGCGGGGGGGTACACAGATACGCAGTATTTT. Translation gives CASSNPLLAGGYTDTQYF.

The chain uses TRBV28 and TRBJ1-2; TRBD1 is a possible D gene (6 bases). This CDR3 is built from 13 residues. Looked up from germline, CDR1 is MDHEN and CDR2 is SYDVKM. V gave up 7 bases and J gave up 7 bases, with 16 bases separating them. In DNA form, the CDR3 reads TGTGCCAGCACCCGCCCCGGGGGCAGTGGCTACACCTTC. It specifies CASTRPGGSGYTF.

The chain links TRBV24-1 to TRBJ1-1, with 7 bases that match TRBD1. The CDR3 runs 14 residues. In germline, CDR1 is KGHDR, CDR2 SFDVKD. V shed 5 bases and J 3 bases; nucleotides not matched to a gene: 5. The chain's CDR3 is CATSGRGGDTEAFF. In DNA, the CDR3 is TGTGCCACCAGTGGCAGGGGGGGGGACACTGAAGCTTTCTTT.

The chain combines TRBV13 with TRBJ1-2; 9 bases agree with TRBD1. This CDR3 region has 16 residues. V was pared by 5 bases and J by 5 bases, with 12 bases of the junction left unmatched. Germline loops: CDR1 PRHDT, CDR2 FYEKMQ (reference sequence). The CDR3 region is CASSPRPGQGEYGYTF. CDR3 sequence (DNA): TGTGCCAGCAGCCCCCGACCGGGACAGGGTGAATATGGCTACACCTTC.

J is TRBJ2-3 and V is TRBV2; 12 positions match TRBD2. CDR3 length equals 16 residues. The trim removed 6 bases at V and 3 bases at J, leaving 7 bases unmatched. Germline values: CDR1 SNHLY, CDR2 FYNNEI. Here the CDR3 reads CASRRLAGVPTDTQYF. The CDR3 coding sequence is TGTGCCAGCAGAAGACTAGCGGGAGTTCCGACAGATACGCAGTATTTT. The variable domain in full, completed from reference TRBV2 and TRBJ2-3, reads EPEVTQTPSHQVTQMGQEVILRCVPISNHLYFYWYRQILGQKVEFLVSFYNNEISEKSEIFDDQFSVERPDGSNFTLKIRSTKLEDSAMYFCASRRLAGVPTDTQYFGPGTRLTVL.

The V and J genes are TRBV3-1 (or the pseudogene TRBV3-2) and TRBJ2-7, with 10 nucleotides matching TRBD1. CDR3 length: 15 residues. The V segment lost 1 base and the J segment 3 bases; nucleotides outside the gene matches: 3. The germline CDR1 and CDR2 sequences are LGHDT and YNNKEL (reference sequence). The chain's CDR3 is CASSQGGQGYYEQYF. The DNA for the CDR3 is TGTGCCAGCAGCCAAGGGGGACAGGGGTACTACGAGCAGTACTTC.

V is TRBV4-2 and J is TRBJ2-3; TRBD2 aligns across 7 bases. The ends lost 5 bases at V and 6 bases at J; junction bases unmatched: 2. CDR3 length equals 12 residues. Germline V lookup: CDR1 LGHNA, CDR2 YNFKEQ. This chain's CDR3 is CASSVSGDTQYF. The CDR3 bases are TGTGCCAGCAGCGTTAGCGGGGATACGCAGTATTTT.

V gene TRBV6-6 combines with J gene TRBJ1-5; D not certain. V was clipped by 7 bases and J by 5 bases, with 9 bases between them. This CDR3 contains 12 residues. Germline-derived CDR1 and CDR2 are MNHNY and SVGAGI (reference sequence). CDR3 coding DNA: TGTGCCAGCAAGGCAGGCGATCAGCCCCAGCATTTT. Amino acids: CASKAGDQPQHF.

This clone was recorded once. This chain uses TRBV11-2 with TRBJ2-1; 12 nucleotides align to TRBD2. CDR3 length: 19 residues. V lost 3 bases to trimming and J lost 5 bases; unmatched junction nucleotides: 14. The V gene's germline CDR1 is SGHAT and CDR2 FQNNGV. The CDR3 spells CASSFLPLAGGPRDNEQFF. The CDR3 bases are TGTGCCAGCAGCTTCCTCCCCCTAGCGGGAGGGCCGCGGGACAATGAGCAGTTCTTC.

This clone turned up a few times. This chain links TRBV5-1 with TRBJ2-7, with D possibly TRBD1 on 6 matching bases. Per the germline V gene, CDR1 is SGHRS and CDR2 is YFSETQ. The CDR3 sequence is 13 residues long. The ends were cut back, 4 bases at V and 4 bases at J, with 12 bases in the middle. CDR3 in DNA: TGCGCCAGCAGCCCCGGACAGCTTTACGAGCAGTACTTC. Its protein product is CASSPGQLYEQYF. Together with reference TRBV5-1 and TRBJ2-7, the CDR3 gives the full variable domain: KAGVTQTPRYLIKTRGQQVTLSCSPISGHRSVSWYQQTPGQGLQFLFEYFSETQRNKGNFPGRFSGRQFSNSRSEMNVSTLELGDSALYLCASSPGQLYEQYFGPGTRLTVT.

The CDR3 DNA reads TGTGCCAGCAGCTTAGCGCCTTTGACCGCGGGGGGAAACACCATATATTTT. Protein: CASSLAPLTAGGNTIYF. The J gene is TRBJ1-3, the V gene TRBV7-2; D is unresolved. Trimming removed 0 bases from V and 4 bases from J, with 16 bases in between. CDR1 and CDR2 (germline): SGHTA, FQGNSA. CDR3 size: 17 residues. The complete variable domain, with remaining parts taken from reference TRBV7-2 and TRBJ1-3, reads GAGVSQSPSNKVTEKGKDVELRCDPISGHTALYWYRQSLGQGLEFLIYFQGNSAPDKSGLPSDRFSAERTGGSVSTLTIQRTQQEDSAVYLCASSLAPLTAGGNTIYFGEGSWLTVV.

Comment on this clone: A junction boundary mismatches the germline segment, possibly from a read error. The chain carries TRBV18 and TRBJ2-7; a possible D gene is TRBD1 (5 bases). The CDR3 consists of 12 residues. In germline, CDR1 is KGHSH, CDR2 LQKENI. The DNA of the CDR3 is TGTGCCAGCTCACCCCCAGGGTTAGCTGCCAACTTC. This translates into CASSPPGLAANF.

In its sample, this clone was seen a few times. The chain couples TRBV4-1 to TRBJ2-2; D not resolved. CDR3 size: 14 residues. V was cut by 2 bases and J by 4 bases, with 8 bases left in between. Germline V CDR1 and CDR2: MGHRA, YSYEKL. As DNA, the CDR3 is TGCGCCAGCAGCCAACCCCTAGGCACCGGGGAGCTGTTTTTT. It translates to CASSQPLGTGELFF.

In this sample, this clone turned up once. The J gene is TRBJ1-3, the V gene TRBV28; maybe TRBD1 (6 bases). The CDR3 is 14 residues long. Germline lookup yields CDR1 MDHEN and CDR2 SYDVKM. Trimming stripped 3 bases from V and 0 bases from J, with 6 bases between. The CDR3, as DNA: TGTGCCAGCAGTTTGGACAGCTCTGGAAACACCATATATTTT. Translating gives CASSLDSSGNTIYF.